This TCR beta chain was identified during a study of CD8+CD57+ T cells in acquired aplastic anemia. On the study more broadly: When averaged, DNA from sorted CD4+ and CD8+ cells came to around 3.1 ug.

This clonotype was observed a single time. V lost 3 bases to trimming and J lost 0 bases; unmatched junction nucleotides: 12. Germline CDR1 LNHDA, CDR2 SQIVND (reference sequence). The CDR3 sequence is 18 residues long. All sequencing subjects had displayed CD8+CD57+ cell expansion on flow cytometry. The patients, all of them, had severe acquired aplastic anemia. Both TCR beta VDJ combination and CDR3 sequence profiling were carried out. Genomic DNA was the template for this profiling. One entry per CDR3 protein, called by TCRdb with MiXCR from the reads. The table lists about 95,000 distinct CDR3 sequences, around 70% of them singletons.

The TCR sequence derives from a human donor with aplastic anemia. The sample comprised sorted CD4+, CD8+, or CD8+CD57+ T cells (not recorded which) from PBMCs. The rearrangement links TRBV19 to TRBJ1-1; 8 nucleotides line up with TRBD1. Written as DNA, the CDR3 is TGTGCCAGTAGTATTACGGCAGGGGGCCTCCTTATGAACACTGAAGCTTTCTTT. Protein sequence: CASSITAGGLLMNTEAFF.